This T cell receptor beta chain was retrieved from a study of response to subunit inactivated influenza vaccine. Notes on this clonotype: Its matching antigen is unknown.

The CDR3 has 14 amino acids. Deletions cut 2 bases from V and 2 bases from J, with 9 bases between. TCRdb processed the RT-PCR reads anew with MiXCR; each CDR3 protein has one entry. The table lists roughly 520,000 distinct CDR3 sequences, about 25% of them singletons. Study results and caveats: A suggestion made by the authors is that each seasonal influenza vaccination recruits few new T cells.

This material consisted of CD4+ T cells sorted from PBMCs, taken less than 6 days after vaccination. This clonotype was obtained from a man between 50 and 59 years old who received an inactivated influenza vaccine. The chain joins TRBV12-3 or TRBV12-4 to TRBJ2-5, with unresolved D. CDR3 nucleotide sequence: TGTGCCAGCAGTTTATTACGACCTCAAGAGACCCAGTACTTC. Amino acid sequence: CASSLLRPQETQYF.